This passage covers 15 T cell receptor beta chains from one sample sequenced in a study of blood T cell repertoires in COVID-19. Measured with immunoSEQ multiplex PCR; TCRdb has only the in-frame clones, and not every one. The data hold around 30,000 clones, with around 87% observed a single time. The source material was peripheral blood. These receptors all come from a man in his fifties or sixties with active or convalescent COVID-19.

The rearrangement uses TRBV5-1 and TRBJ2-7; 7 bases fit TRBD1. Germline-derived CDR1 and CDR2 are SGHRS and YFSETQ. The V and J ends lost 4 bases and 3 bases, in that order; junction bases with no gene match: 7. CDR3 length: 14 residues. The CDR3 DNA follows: TGCGCCAGCAGCGGCGTGGGACAGATCTACGAGCAGTACTTC. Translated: CASSGVGQIYEQYF.

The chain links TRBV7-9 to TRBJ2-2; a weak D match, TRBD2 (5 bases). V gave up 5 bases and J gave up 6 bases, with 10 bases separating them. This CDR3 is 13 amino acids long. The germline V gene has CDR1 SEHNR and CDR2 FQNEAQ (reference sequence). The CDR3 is CASSPYGAGELFF. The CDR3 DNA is TGTGCCAGCAGCCCCTACGGGGCCGGGGAGCTGTTTTTT.

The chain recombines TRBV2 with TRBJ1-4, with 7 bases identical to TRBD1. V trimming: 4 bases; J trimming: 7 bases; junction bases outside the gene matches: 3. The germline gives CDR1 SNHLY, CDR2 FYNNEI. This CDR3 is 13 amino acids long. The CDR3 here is CASSGQGGEKLFF. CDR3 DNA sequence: TGTGCCAGCAGTGGACAGGGAGGTGAAAAACTGTTTTTT.

CDR3 nucleotide sequence: TGTGCCAGCAGCTCGTTACAGGGTATTTTACGTTATGGCTACACCTTC. Its translation is CASSSLQGILRYGYTF. The chain uses TRBV11-2 and TRBJ1-2; tentatively, D is TRBD1 (6 bases). The CDR3 totals 16 residues. Germline CDR1 is SGHAT and CDR2 is FQNNGV. The germline V and J ends were trimmed by 4 bases and 5 bases, with 20 bases remaining between them.

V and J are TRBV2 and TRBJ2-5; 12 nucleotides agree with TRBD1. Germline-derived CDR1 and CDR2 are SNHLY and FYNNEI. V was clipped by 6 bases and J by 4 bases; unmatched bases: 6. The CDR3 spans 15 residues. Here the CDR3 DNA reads TGTGCCAGCAGGGGGACAGGGGGCTCCGGAGAGACCCAGTACTTC. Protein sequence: CASRGTGGSGETQYF.

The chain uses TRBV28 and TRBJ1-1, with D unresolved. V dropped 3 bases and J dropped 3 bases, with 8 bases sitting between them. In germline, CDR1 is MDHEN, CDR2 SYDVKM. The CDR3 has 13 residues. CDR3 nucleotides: TGTGCCAGCAGTTTCGCCCGGGACACTGAAGCTTTCTTT. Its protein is CASSFARDTEAFF.

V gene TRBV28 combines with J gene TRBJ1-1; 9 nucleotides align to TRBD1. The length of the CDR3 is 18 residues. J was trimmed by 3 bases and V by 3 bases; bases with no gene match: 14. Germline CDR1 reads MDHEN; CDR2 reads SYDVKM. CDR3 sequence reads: CASSFFLDRGRLYTEAFF. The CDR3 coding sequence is TGTGCCAGCAGTTTTTTCCTGGACAGGGGAAGGCTTTACACTGAAGCTTTCTTT.

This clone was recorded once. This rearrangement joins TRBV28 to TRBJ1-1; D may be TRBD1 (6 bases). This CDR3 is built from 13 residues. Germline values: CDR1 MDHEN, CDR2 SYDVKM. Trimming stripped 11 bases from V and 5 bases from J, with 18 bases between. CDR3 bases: TGTGCCCGCGGGGGGGGGCGAGTGACTGAAGCTTTCTTT. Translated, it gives CARGGGRVTEAFF.

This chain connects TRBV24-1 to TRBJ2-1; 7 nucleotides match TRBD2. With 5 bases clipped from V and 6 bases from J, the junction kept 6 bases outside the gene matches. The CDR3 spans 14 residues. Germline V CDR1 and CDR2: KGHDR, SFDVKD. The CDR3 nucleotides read TGTGCCACCAGTGCCCCTGGGGGGGGCAATGAGCAGTTCTTC. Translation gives CATSAPGGGNEQFF.

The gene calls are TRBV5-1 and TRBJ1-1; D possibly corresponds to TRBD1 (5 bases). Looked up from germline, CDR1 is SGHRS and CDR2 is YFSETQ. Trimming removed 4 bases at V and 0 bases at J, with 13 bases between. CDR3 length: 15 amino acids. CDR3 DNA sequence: TGCGCCAGCAGCAAATTTACAGGAATGAACACTGAAGCTTTCTTT. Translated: CASSKFTGMNTEAFF.

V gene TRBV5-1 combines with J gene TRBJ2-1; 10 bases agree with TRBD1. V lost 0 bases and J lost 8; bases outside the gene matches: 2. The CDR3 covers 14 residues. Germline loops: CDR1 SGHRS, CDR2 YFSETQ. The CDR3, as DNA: TGCGCCAGCAGCTTGGGACAGGGGGCCGATGAGCAGTTCTTC. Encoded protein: CASSLGQGADEQFF.

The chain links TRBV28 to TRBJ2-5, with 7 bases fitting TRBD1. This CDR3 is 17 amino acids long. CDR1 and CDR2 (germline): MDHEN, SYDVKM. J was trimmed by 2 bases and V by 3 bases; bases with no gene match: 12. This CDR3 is CASSFVMWGQSQETQYF. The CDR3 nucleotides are TGTGCCAGCAGTTTTGTGATGTGGGGACAGAGTCAAGAGACCCAGTACTTC.

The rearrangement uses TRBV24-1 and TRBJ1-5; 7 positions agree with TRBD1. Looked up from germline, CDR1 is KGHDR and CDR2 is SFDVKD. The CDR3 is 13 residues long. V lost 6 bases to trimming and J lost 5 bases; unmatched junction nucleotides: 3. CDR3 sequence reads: CATSNRGYQPQHF. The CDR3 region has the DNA TGTGCCACCAGTAACAGGGGTTATCAGCCCCAGCATTTT.

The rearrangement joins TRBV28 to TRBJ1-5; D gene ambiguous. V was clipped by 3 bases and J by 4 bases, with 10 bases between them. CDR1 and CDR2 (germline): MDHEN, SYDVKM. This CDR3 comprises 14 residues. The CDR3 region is CASSFGHFNQPQHF. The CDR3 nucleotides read TGTGCCAGCAGTTTTGGGCACTTTAATCAGCCCCAGCATTTT.

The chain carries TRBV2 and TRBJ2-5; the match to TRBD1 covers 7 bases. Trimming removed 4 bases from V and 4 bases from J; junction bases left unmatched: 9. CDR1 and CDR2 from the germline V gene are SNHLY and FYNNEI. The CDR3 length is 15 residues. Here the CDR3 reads CASSADLQGRETQYF. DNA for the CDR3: TGTGCCAGCAGTGCAGACCTACAGGGGCGAGAGACCCAGTACTTC. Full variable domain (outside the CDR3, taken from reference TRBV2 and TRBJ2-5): EPEVTQTPSHQVTQMGQEVILRCVPISNHLYFYWYRQILGQKVEFLVSFYNNEISEKSEIFDDQFSVERPDGSNFTLKIRSTKLEDSAMYFCASSADLQGRETQYFGPGTRLLVL.